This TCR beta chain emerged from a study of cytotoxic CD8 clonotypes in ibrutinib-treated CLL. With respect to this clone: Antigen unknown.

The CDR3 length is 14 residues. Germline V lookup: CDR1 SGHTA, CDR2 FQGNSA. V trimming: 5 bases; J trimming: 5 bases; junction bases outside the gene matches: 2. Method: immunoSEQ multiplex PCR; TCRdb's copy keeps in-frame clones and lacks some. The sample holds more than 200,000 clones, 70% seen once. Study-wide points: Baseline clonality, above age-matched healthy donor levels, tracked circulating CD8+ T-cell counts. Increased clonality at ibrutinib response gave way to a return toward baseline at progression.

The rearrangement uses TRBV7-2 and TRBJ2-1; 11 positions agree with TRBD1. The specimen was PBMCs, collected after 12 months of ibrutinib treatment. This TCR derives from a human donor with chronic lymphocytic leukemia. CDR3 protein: CASSRDRGNNEQFF. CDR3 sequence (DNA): TGTGCCAGCAGCCGGGACAGGGGGAACAATGAGCAGTTCTTC. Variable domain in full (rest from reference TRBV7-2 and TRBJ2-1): GAGVSQSPSNKVTEKGKDVELRCDPISGHTALYWYRQSLGQGLEFLIYFQGNSAPDKSGLPSDRFSAERTGGSVSTLTIQRTQQEDSAVYLCASSRDRGNNEQFFGPGTRLTVL.